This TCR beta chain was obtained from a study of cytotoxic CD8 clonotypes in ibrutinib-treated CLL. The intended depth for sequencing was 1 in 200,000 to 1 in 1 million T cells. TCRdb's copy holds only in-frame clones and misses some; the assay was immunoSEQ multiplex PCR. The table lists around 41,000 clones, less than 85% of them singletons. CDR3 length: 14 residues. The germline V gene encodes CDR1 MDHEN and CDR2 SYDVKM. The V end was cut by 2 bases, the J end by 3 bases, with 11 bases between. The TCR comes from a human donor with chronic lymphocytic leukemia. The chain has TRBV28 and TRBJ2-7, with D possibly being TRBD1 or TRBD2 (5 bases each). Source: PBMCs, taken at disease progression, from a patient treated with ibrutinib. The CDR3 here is CASSLGASYYEQYF. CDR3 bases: TGTGCCAGCAGTTTAGGGGCTAGCTACTACGAGCAGTACTTC.